This T cell receptor beta chain derives from a study of T cell responses to AZD1222 COVID-19 vaccine. This table comes from immunoSEQ multiplex PCR, and its TCRdb copy is limited to in-frame clones, with some not included. Of around 130,000 clones listed, roughly 86% were seen once; the top ten hold about 3%. There are a few counts of this clone. The antigen is unknown. Overall study findings and caveats: Baseline seropositives among AZD1222 recipients totaled only five or six. Following two doses of AZD1222, Spike-specific TCR breadth and depth rose. Dominant CD4 TCR responses targeted spike regions 160-218 and 743-854.

The length of the CDR3 is 11 residues. The germline V gene has CDR1 SGHDT and CDR2 YYEEEE. V gave up 0 bases and J gave up 6 bases, with 2 bases separating them. The chain employs TRBV5-6 and TRBJ2-3, with D uncertain. This receptor was obtained from an adult who received the AZD1222 COVID-19 vaccine. The input for sequencing was peripheral blood, taken 28 days after the second AZD1222 dose. CDR3 amino acids: CASSLGDTQYF. DNA for the CDR3: TGTGCCAGCAGCTTGGGGGATACGCAGTATTTT.